Below are 26 T cell receptor beta chains sequenced from a single sample in a study of T-cell reconstitution after alpha-beta-depleted transplantation in children. The TCRbeta library incorporated unique molecular identifiers. TCRdb analysed the PCR reads with MiXCR anew, one entry per CDR3 protein. The sample carries 120,000 or so distinct CDR3 sequences, 10% recorded once. Sequencing used PBMCs from the stem cell graft donor, obtained from the stem cell graft. Receptors originate from a human donor who donated a stem cell graft to a child with acute lymphoblastic leukemia.

This clonotype has ten or more counts. Mismatch with germline at one junction end may stem from a read error. The gene calls are TRBV20-1 and TRBJ2-1; 14 nucleotides match TRBD2. From germline, CDR1 is DFQATT and CDR2 SNEGSKA (reference sequence). The CDR3 consists of 15 residues. The DNA of the CDR3 is TGCAGTGCCGCGGGGACTAGCGGGAGCGGAGGCGAGCATTTCTTC. Protein sequence: CSAAGTSGSGGEHFF.

The chain links TRBV7-9 to TRBJ1-4; D is ambiguous. V lost 0 bases, J lost 3 bases, and 11 bases lay in between. Germline-derived CDR1 and CDR2 are SEHNR and FQNEAQ (reference sequence). The CDR3 runs 16 residues. The chain's CDR3 is CASSLARRSANEKLFF. The CDR3 DNA is TGTGCCAGCAGCTTAGCGCGCCGTTCAGCTAATGAAAAACTGTTTTTT.

This clonotype was counted at least ten times. The V gene is TRBV6-2 or TRBV6-3, the J gene TRBJ2-3; 9 bases map to TRBD2. After removal of 7 bases from V and 2 bases from J, the junction contained 10 bases not matched to a gene. Per germline, CDR1 MNHEY and CDR2 SVGEGT. The CDR3 has 16 residues. CDR3 protein: CASKQSGRSDTDTQYF. CDR3 DNA sequence: TGTGCCAGCAAGCAAAGCGGGAGGAGTGACACAGATACGCAGTATTTT.

Ten or more counts support this clonotype. This chain links TRBV7-2 with TRBJ2-1, with TRBD2 matching over 13 bases. The CDR3 totals 17 residues. After removal of 4 bases from V and 6 bases from J, the junction contained 9 bases not matched to a gene. Germline-derived CDR1 and CDR2 are SGHTA and FQGNSA. The CDR3 DNA follows: TGTGCCAGCAGCTCGAGGGACGGGACTAGCGGGATCAATGAGCAGTTCTTC. Translated, it gives CASSSRDGTSGINEQFF.

At least ten counts were recorded for this clonotype. The chain links TRBV6-1 to TRBJ2-3; D perhaps matches TRBD2 (5 bases). There are 17 residues in the CDR3. Between the trimmed V and J ends, which lost 6 bases and 2 bases, there was a span of 21 bases. CDR1 is MNHNS, CDR2 SASEGT, per germline. The CDR3, as DNA: TGTGCCAGCAGCCGATTTGTGACGGGAAGCCTCACAGATACGCAGTATTTT. This translates into CASSRFVTGSLTDTQYF.

Points on this clonotype: A much larger clone lies one base from this, so it may be a read error. The chain links TRBV16 to TRBJ2-5, with TRBD1 as a possible D gene (6 bases). Germline values: CDR1 KGHSY, CDR2 FQNENV. The CDR3 runs to 17 residues. Trimming left V 7 bases short and J 5 bases short, with 26 bases between. The CDR3 reads CASTPKIGGVRMETQYF. In DNA form, the CDR3 reads TGTGCCAGCACTCCGAAGATTGGGGGCGTCAGGATGGAGACCCAGTACTTC.

This clonotype was seen many times. The genes are TRBV7-2 and TRBJ2-3, with TRBD2 identical over 15 bases. The CDR3 consists of 16 residues. V shed 5 bases, J shed 5 bases, and the junction held 5 bases outside the gene matches. The germline V gene has CDR1 SGHTA and CDR2 FQGNSA. The CDR3 is CASSRRTSGRGDTQYF. CDR3 nucleotide sequence: TGTGCCAGCAGCCGGCGGACTAGCGGGAGGGGAGATACGCAGTATTTT.

At least ten counts were recorded for this clonotype. This chain links TRBV7-2 with TRBJ2-1; 8 nucleotides align to TRBD1. Looked up from germline, CDR1 is SGHTA and CDR2 is FQGNSA. The CDR3 contains 16 residues. The trim removed 5 bases at V and 7 bases at J, leaving 13 bases unmatched. The CDR3 spells CASSHYGQGGLNEQFF. CDR3 DNA sequence: TGTGCCAGCAGCCATTACGGACAGGGAGGTCTTAATGAGCAGTTCTTC.

This clonotype has a count of ten or more. V is TRBV12-3 or TRBV12-4 and J is TRBJ2-7, with D possibly called TRBD1 or TRBD2 (5 bases each). The ends were cut back, 3 bases at V and 5 bases at J, with 17 bases in the middle. This CDR3 contains 15 residues. As DNA, the CDR3 is TGTGCCAGCAGTTTCCGGGGCGGTGGCAGCAACGAGCAGTACTTC. Its translation: CASSFRGGGSNEQYF.

This clonotype was picked up many times. CDR3: CASSQDVRSSYNEQFF. Written as DNA, the CDR3 is TGCGCCAGCAGCCAAGATGTTAGGAGCTCCTACAATGAGCAGTTCTTC. V is TRBV4-1 and J is TRBJ2-1, with unresolved D. V lost 0 bases and J 0 bases, leaving 9 bases between the germline ends. CDR3 length equals 16 residues. Germline V gives CDR1 MGHRA, CDR2 YSYEKL.

In the case of this clonotype: It may be a read error: a sequence one base away is much more abundant. The chain carries TRBV5-8 and TRBJ1-1; maybe TRBD1 (5 bases). Trimming stripped 6 bases from V and 5 bases from J, with 11 bases between. The V gene's germline CDR1 is SGHTS and CDR2 YDEGEE. This CDR3 is built from 12 residues. CDR3 DNA sequence: TGTGCCAGCACCTCCAGGGTAACTGAAGCTTTCTTT. Residues: CASTSRVTEAFF.

The table lists this clonotype with many counts. The chain couples TRBV12-3 or TRBV12-4 to TRBJ2-3; TRBD2 matches 11 bases. The CDR3 is 18 amino acids. J gave up 0 bases and V 5 bases, and 10 bases lay outside the gene matches. The CDR3 DNA is TGTGCCAGCAGTCCGGGACTAGCGGTACTCAGAAGCACAGATACGCAGTATTTT. The encoded protein is CASSPGLAVLRSTDTQYF.

About this clonotype itself: This may be a read error: a much more frequent sequence differs by one nucleotide. V usage is TRBV7-2 and J usage is TRBJ2-7; 9 bases agree with TRBD2. The CDR3 has 16 amino acids. Trimming at V came to 0 bases and at J to 6 bases, leaving 9 bases not matched to a gene. Germline-derived CDR1 and CDR2 are SGHTA and FQGNSA. The chain's CDR3 is CASSLALAGWQGEQYF. DNA for the CDR3: TGTGCCAGCAGCTTAGCGCTAGCGGGGTGGCAAGGCGAGCAGTACTTC. Variable domain in full (rest from reference TRBV7-2 and TRBJ2-7): GAGVSQSPSNKVTEKGKDVELRCDPISGHTALYWYRQSLGQGLEFLIYFQGNSAPDKSGLPSDRFSAERTGGSVSTLTIQRTQQEDSAVYLCASSLALAGWQGEQYFGPGTRLTVT.

This clonotype has just a few counts. This may come from a read error, since a much larger clone is one base off. The rearrangement uses TRBV5-1 and TRBJ2-7; D may match TRBD1 or TRBD2 (5 bases each). From germline, CDR1 is SGHRS and CDR2 YFSETQ. V dropped 4 bases and J dropped 12 bases, with 32 bases sitting between them. The CDR3 loop spans 17 amino acids. CDR3 DNA: TGCGCCAGCAGCCTGGGGCGTTCGGGCCAGATTACCGAGGGAGCGTACTTC. It specifies CASSLGRSGQITEGAYF.

The table lists this clonotype with many counts. This rearrangement joins TRBV7-2 to TRBJ1-2; a possible D gene is TRBD1 (6 bases). The V and J ends lost 3 bases and 5 bases respectively, with 19 bases between them. The CDR3 runs to 16 residues. Germline loops: CDR1 SGHTA, CDR2 FQGNSA. The CDR3 region has the DNA TGTGCCAGCAGCTTTTTACGACAGGAGGGGACGTATGGCTACACCTTC. Encoded protein: CASSFLRQEGTYGYTF.

This clonotype was found many times. This chain connects TRBV18 to TRBJ1-1, with no clear D. Germline V gives CDR1 KGHSH, CDR2 LQKENI. V was clipped by 4 bases and J by 4 bases, with 10 bases between them. The CDR3 has 13 amino acids. CDR3 bases: TGTGCCAGCTCACGGGCGACGGGCACTGAAGCTTTCTTT. It yields the protein CASSRATGTEAFF.

This clonotype was seen repeatedly, ten times or more. The rearrangement joins TRBV4-3 to TRBJ2-3, with a tentative D call TRBD1 (5 bases). Trimming removed 0 bases at V and 0 bases at J, with 10 bases between. The CDR3 is 16 residues long. CDR1 is LGHNA, CDR2 YSLEER, per germline. The CDR3 loop is CASSQDGRGSTDTQYF. The CDR3 DNA sequence: TGCGCCAGCAGCCAAGATGGTAGGGGAAGCACAGATACGCAGTATTTT.

Ten or more counts support this clonotype. V usage is TRBV20-1 and J usage is TRBJ2-5, with a weak D call TRBD1 (5 bases). V lost 0 bases to trimming and J lost 2 bases, with 13 bases between them. Germline V lookup: CDR1 DFQATT, CDR2 SNEGSKA (reference sequence). This CDR3 contains 15 residues. This CDR3 is CSARDSRQRQETQYF. The CDR3 nucleotides read TGCAGTGCTAGAGATTCCCGACAGAGACAAGAGACCCAGTACTTC.

This clonotype was found many times. The CDR3 sequence: CSAAGLAKTYEQYF. The CDR3 coding sequence is TGCAGTGCTGCGGGACTAGCGAAAACCTACGAGCAGTACTTC. The chain carries TRBV20-1 and TRBJ2-7; TRBD2 matches at 10 bases. The CDR3 is made up of 14 amino acids. The V gene end was trimmed by 5 bases and the J gene end by 2 bases; junction bases not matched to a gene: 6. Germline CDR1 reads DFQATT; CDR2 reads SNEGSKA (reference sequence).

This clonotype was picked up many times. V and J are TRBV29-1 and TRBJ2-1; 8 positions agree with TRBD2. The germline V gene has CDR1 SQVTM and CDR2 ANQGSEA. The CDR3 has 15 residues. V gave up 7 bases and J gave up 0 bases; unmatched junction bases: 8. CDR3 nucleotides: TGCAGCGCCGGGGGGGTGGGGGTCTCCTACAATGAGCAGTTCTTC. It codes for CSAGGVGVSYNEQFF.

This clonotype was counted at least ten times. The V and J genes are TRBV5-1 and TRBJ2-7; D not resolved. V gave up 0 bases and J gave up 0 bases, with 10 bases separating them. CDR1 and CDR2 (germline): SGHRS, YFSETQ. CDR3 length equals 15 residues. The CDR3 is CASSLASGDSYEQYF. Here the CDR3 DNA reads TGCGCCAGCAGCTTGGCGTCAGGAGACTCCTACGAGCAGTACTTC. Based on the CDR3 plus reference TRBV5-1 and TRBJ2-7, the full variable domain is KAGVTQTPRYLIKTRGQQVTLSCSPISGHRSVSWYQQTPGQGLQFLFEYFSETQRNKGNFPGRFSGRQFSNSRSEMNVSTLELGDSALYLCASSLASGDSYEQYFGPGTRLTVT.

The sample holds many counts of this clonotype. This chain uses TRBV12-3 or TRBV12-4 with TRBJ2-2; no reliable D call. Trimming cost V 2 bases and J 7 bases, with 8 bases left between them. The CDR3 spans 13 residues. CDR3 loop: CASSLRVNGELFF. CDR3 coding DNA: TGTGCCAGCAGTTTAAGGGTTAACGGGGAGCTGTTTTTT.

This clonotype was seen many times. V gene TRBV29-1 combines with J gene TRBJ1-1; TRBD1 might be the D (5 bases). CDR3 size: 14 residues. V was trimmed by 5 bases and J by 2 bases, leaving 15 bases between them. The germline CDR1 and CDR2 sequences are SQVTM and ANQGSEA. DNA for the CDR3: TGCAGCGTTTGGGACGGATTGACAAACACTGAAGCTTTCTTT. Its translation: CSVWDGLTNTEAFF. The full variable domain, completed using reference TRBV29-1 and TRBJ1-1, is SAVISQKPSRDICQRGTSLTIQCQVDSQVTMMFWYRQQPGQSLTLIATANQGSEATYESGFVIDKFPISRPNLTFSTLTVSNMSPEDSSIYLCSVWDGLTNTEAFFGQGTRLTVV.

This clonotype has at least ten counts. This chain joins TRBV20-1 and TRBJ2-1; 11 nucleotides align to TRBD2. This CDR3 has 14 amino acids. From germline, CDR1 is DFQATT and CDR2 SNEGSKA (reference sequence). V gave up 5 bases and J gave up 12 bases; unmatched junction bases: 12. The CDR3 nucleotides are TGCAGTGCTGGCGTAAATCTAGCGGGAGGATTGCAGTTCTTC. Translating gives CSAGVNLAGGLQFF.

This clonotype was seen many times. The gene calls are TRBV12-3 or TRBV12-4 and TRBJ1-2; D is unresolved. The CDR3 loop spans 15 amino acids. Trimming removed 6 bases at V and 5 bases at J, with 19 bases between. CDR3 sequence reads: CASRTTGRRGYGYTF. The CDR3 DNA reads TGTGCCAGCAGAACAACCGGCAGACGAGGATATGGCTACACCTTC.

This clonotype has a count of ten or more. The chain carries TRBV29-1 and TRBJ2-3, with 10 bases matching TRBD2. Germline CDR1 reads SQVTM; CDR2 reads ANQGSEA. V gave up 7 bases and J gave up 3 bases; unmatched junction bases: 10. CDR3 length: 15 amino acids. The CDR3 reads CSARPSGRGTDTQYF. The CDR3 DNA follows: TGCAGCGCCCGACCTAGCGGGAGAGGGACAGATACGCAGTATTTT.